A single sample is the source of the 19 T cell receptor beta chains below, sequenced in a study of blood T cell repertoires in COVID-19. Method: immunoSEQ multiplex PCR; TCRdb's copy keeps in-frame clones and lacks some. This table holds 200,000 to 300,000 clones, roughly 80% found once. The sequencing sample was made of peripheral blood. Source of these receptors: a woman older than 75 with acute or convalescent COVID-19.

The genes are TRBV21-1 and TRBJ1-3; the D call of TRBD1 is as the table states it, not checked on the DNA. TRBV21-1 is annotated as a pseudogene. There are 17 residues in the CDR3. CDR3 residues: CASSKVKDRYSGNTIYF. Here the CDR3 DNA reads TGTGCCAGCAGCAAAGTAAAAGACAGGTACTCTGGAAACACCATATATTTT.

The V and J genes are TRBV3-1 (or the pseudogene TRBV3-2) and TRBJ2-7; 8 positions match TRBD1. The CDR3 is 16 amino acids. Germline lookup yields CDR1 LGHDT and CDR2 YNNKEL (reference sequence). With 1 base clipped from V and 6 bases from J, the junction kept 11 bases outside the gene matches. The CDR3 nucleotides read TGTGCCAGCAGCCAAGGTTACGGACAGGGCGGCTCCGAGCAGTACTTC. Translating gives CASSQGYGQGGSEQYF.

This chain joins TRBV5-1 and TRBJ1-3, with TRBD1 identical over 8 bases. CDR1 SGHRS and CDR2 YFSETQ come from the germline V gene. The ends lost 3 bases at V and 0 bases at J; junction bases unmatched: 11. The CDR3 is 18 amino acids. This chain's CDR3 is CASSSTGQGGNSGNTIYF. CDR3 DNA: TGCGCCAGCAGCTCCACAGGACAGGGAGGGAACTCTGGAAACACCATATATTTT.

Only a few counts were recorded for this clone. In nucleotides, the CDR3 is TGTGCCAGCTCAAACCAAGGAGCAACTAATGAAAAACTGTTTTTT. Translated: CASSNQGATNEKLFF. This chain links TRBV18 with TRBJ1-4; D ambiguous. This CDR3 contains 15 residues. Trimming took 5 bases from V and 0 from J, leaving 10 bases between them. Looked up from germline, CDR1 is KGHSH and CDR2 is LQKENI.

DNA for the CDR3: TGTGCCAGTAGTATCACTCGGGGATCTAATGAAAAACTGTTTTTT. The encoded protein is CASSITRGSNEKLFF. The chain recombines TRBV19 with TRBJ1-4; D is undetermined. The germline V gene encodes CDR1 LNHDA and CDR2 SQIVND (reference sequence). CDR3 length equals 15 residues. V was cut by 3 bases and J by 3 bases, with 11 bases left in between. Together with reference TRBV19 and TRBJ1-4, the CDR3 gives the full variable domain: DGGITQSPKYLFRKEGQNVTLSCEQNLNHDAMYWYRQDPGQGLRLIYYSQIVNDFQKGDIAEGYSVSREKKESFPLTVTSAQKNPTAFYLCASSITRGSNEKLFFGSGTQLSVL.

V gene TRBV3-1 (or the pseudogene TRBV3-2) combines with J gene TRBJ2-7; 7 nucleotides agree with TRBD1. The CDR3 covers 16 residues. The ends lost 4 bases at V and 0 bases at J; junction bases unmatched: 9. CDR1 and CDR2 (germline): LGHDT, YNNKEL (reference sequence). The CDR3 here is CASSPRTGVSSYEQYF. The CDR3, as DNA: TGTGCCAGCAGCCCTCGAACAGGGGTCAGCTCCTACGAGCAGTACTTC.

As to this clone: The sample contains more than one DNA sequence encoding this CDR3. V usage is TRBV28 and J usage is TRBJ1-6; TRBD1 is a possible D gene (6 bases). This CDR3 contains 14 residues. Germline loops: CDR1 MDHEN, CDR2 SYDVKM. Trimming cost V 2 bases and J 7 bases, with 9 bases left between them. This CDR3 reads CASSLQGLNSPLHF. The DNA of the CDR3 is TGTGCCAGCAGTTTACAGGGGTTGAATTCACCCCTCCACTTT.

The CDR3 is CASSEYRGARETQYF. The CDR3 DNA sequence: TGTGCCAGCAGCGAATACAGGGGTGCGAGAGAGACCCAGTACTTC. The rearrangement uses TRBV7-9 and TRBJ2-5; 7 nucleotides align to TRBD1. The junction had 10 bases not matched to a gene; V was cut back by 5 bases and J by 4 bases. Germline V CDR1 and CDR2: SEHNR, FQNEAQ (reference sequence). The CDR3 is made up of 15 amino acids.

V usage is TRBV11-2 and J usage is TRBJ1-5, with D tentatively TRBD1 (5 bases). The CDR3 extends over 18 amino acids. The ends were cut back, 3 bases at V and 2 bases at J, with 20 bases in the middle. Germline V CDR1 and CDR2: SGHAT, FQNNGV. CDR3 residues: CASSFRASGAIRNQPQHF. The DNA of the CDR3 is TGTGCCAGCAGCTTCCGGGCTAGCGGGGCAATTCGCAATCAGCCCCAGCATTTT. The full variable domain, in which reference TRBV11-2 and TRBJ1-5 provide the parts outside the CDR3, is EAGVAQSPRYKIIEKRQSVAFWCNPISGHATLYWYQQILGQGPKLLIQFQNNGVVDDSQLPKDRFSAERLKGVDSTLKIQPAKLEDSAVYLCASSFRASGAIRNQPQHFGDGTRLSIL.

The V and J genes are TRBV11-2 and TRBJ2-5; the match to TRBD2 covers 8 bases. CDR3 length equals 14 residues. The junction had 5 bases not matched to a gene; V was cut back by 3 bases and J by 5 bases. Germline CDR1 and CDR2: SGHAT and FQNNGV. The CDR3 region has the DNA TGTGCCAGCAGCTTCGGGGGGGCCAGGGAGACCCAGTACTTC. Translated: CASSFGGARETQYF.

The rearrangement uses TRBV7-2 and TRBJ1-5; D is undetermined. The CDR3 runs to 13 residues. Trimming pared 3 bases from V and 6 bases from J, leaving 9 bases between. In germline, CDR1 is SGHTA, CDR2 FQGNSA. DNA for the CDR3: TGTGCCAGCAGCTTGAGGGTTGGTCAGCCCCAGCATTTT. Translated: CASSLRVGQPQHF.

This clone was found once. The chain has TRBV19 and TRBJ1-3; D ambiguous. The CDR3 extends over 13 amino acids. CDR1 is LNHDA and CDR2 is SQIVND in the germline V gene (reference sequence). V was trimmed by 5 bases and J by 2 bases, leaving 7 bases between them. The CDR3 bases are TGTGCCAGTAGTGAGGTCCCTGGAAACACCATATATTTT. It codes for CASSEVPGNTIYF.

The chain carries TRBV7-4 and TRBJ1-4; D is uncertain. Germline V gene lookup returns CDR1 SGHVT and CDR2 SQSDAQ. V shed 5 bases and J shed 0 bases, with 13 bases lying between them. This CDR3 contains 16 residues. DNA for the CDR3: TGTGCCAGCAGCCTCGGACCGGGAGCAACTAATGAAAAACTGTTTTTT. It specifies CASSLGPGATNEKLFF.

This clone appeared once. The chain combines TRBV24-1 with TRBJ1-4, with TRBD1 matching 10 bases. Germline V gene sequence: CDR1 KGHDR, CDR2 SFDVKD. The CDR3 runs to 17 residues. The V segment lost 8 bases and the J segment 7 bases; nucleotides outside the gene matches: 15. The CDR3 reads CATIGGTGAPSGEKLFF. The CDR3 DNA reads TGTGCCACCATAGGGGGGACAGGGGCGCCGTCGGGTGAAAAACTGTTTTTT.

The V call is TRBV2, the J call TRBJ1-6; D is possibly TRBD1 (5 bases). The CDR3 runs 16 residues. V lost 4 bases and J 8 bases, leaving 18 bases between the germline ends. The germline gives CDR1 SNHLY, CDR2 FYNNEI. The CDR3 loop is CASSGGLGRAYSPLHF. The CDR3, as DNA: TGTGCCAGCAGTGGGGGCCTTGGCAGGGCCTATTCACCCCTCCACTTT.

V and J are TRBV6-5 and TRBJ2-1, with TRBD1 matching 8 bases. The V segment lost 4 bases and the J segment 6 bases; nucleotides outside the gene matches: 11. CDR1 MNHEY and CDR2 SVGAGI come from the germline V gene. This CDR3 has 16 amino acids. CDR3 sequence reads: CASSSPDRVFGNEQFF. The CDR3 DNA sequence: TGTGCCAGCAGTTCCCCGGACAGGGTTTTTGGCAATGAGCAGTTCTTC.

The chain carries TRBV28 and TRBJ1-4; 11 nucleotides align to TRBD1. With V trimmed by 4 bases and J by 6 bases, 4 bases remained unmatched. The CDR3 consists of 15 residues. CDR1 MDHEN and CDR2 SYDVKM come from the germline V gene. CDR3 coding DNA: TGTGCCAGCAGTTCCAGGACAGGGGGCGATGAAAAACTGTTTTTT. Amino acid sequence: CASSSRTGGDEKLFF.

The chain is built from TRBV3-1 (or the pseudogene TRBV3-2) and TRBJ2-2; the match to TRBD1 covers 8 bases. Germline CDR1 reads LGHDT; CDR2 reads YNNKEL (reference sequence). The CDR3 totals 16 residues. V was pared by 4 bases and J by 7 bases, with 11 bases of the junction left unmatched. CDR3 DNA sequence: TGTGCCAGCAGCCCGAATCATGGGACAGGAGGCGGGGAGCTGTTTTTT. Amino acid sequence: CASSPNHGTGGGELFF.

The chain is built from TRBV7-9 and TRBJ1-6; D is ambiguous. Germline V gives CDR1 SEHNR, CDR2 FQNEAQ (reference sequence). The CDR3 is 12 residues long. V was pared by 5 bases and J by 14 bases, with 13 bases between. In DNA, the CDR3 is TGTGCCAGCAGCCCTTCTGAGGGATCCCTCCACTTT. It is translated as CASSPSEGSLHF. The entire variable domain, with the rest obtained from reference TRBV7-9 and TRBJ1-6, is as follows: DTGVSQNPRHKITKRGQNVTFRCDPISEHNRLYWYRQTLGQGPEFLTYFQNEAQLEKSRLLSDRFSAERPKGSFSTLEIQRTEQGDSAMYLCASSPSEGSLHFGNGTRLTVT.